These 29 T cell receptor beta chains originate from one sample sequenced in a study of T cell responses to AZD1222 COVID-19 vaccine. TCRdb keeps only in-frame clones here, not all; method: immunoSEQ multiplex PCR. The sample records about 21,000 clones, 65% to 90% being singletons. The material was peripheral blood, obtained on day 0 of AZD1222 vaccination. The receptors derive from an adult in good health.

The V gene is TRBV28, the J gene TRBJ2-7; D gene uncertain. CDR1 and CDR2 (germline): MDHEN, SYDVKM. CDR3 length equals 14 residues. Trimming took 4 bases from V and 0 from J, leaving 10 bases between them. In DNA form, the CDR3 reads TGTGCCAGCAGTTCCCTTGGATCCTCCTACGAGCAGTACTTC. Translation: CASSSLGSSYEQYF.

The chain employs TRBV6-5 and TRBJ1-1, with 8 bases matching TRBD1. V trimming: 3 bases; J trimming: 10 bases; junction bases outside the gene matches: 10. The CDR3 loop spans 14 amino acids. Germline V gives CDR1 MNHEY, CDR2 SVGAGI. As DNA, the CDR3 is TGTGCCAGCAGTTATATAGACAGGGGCGGTGGAGCTTTCTTT. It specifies CASSYIDRGGGAFF.

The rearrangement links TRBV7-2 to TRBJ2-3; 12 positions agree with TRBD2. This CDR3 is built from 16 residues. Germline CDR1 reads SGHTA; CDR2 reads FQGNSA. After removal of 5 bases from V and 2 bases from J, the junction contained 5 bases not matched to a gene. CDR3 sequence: CASSPRLAGVTDTQYF. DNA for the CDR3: TGTGCCAGCAGCCCGCGACTAGCGGGGGTCACAGATACGCAGTATTTT. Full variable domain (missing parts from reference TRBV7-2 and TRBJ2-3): GAGVSQSPSNKVTEKGKDVELRCDPISGHTALYWYRQSLGQGLEFLIYFQGNSAPDKSGLPSDRFSAERTGGSVSTLTIQRTQQEDSAVYLCASSPRLAGVTDTQYFGPGTRLTVL.

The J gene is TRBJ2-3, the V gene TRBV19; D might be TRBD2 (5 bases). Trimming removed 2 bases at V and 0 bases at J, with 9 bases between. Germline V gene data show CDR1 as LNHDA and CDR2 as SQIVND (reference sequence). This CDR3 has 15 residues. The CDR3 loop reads CASSISGASTDTQYF. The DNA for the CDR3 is TGTGCCAGTAGTATAAGCGGAGCTAGCACAGATACGCAGTATTTT.

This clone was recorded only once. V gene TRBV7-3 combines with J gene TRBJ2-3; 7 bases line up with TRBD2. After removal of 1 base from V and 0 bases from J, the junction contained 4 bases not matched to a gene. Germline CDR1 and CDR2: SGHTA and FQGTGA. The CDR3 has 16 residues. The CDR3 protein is CASSLNWRGSTDTQYF. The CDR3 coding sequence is TGTGCCAGCAGCTTAAATTGGCGGGGGAGCACAGATACGCAGTATTTT.

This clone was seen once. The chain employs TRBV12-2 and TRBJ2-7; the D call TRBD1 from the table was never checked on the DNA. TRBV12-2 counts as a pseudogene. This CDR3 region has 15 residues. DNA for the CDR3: TGTGCAAGTCGCATCGGACACCCTGGTCCCTACGAGCAGTACTTC. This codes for CASRIGHPGPYEQYF.

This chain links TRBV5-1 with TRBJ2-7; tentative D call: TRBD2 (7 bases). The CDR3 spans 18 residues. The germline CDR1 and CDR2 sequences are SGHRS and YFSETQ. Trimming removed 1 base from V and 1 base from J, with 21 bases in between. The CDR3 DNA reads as TGCGCCAGCAGCTTGTTGGGACAAGGGGGGGACTGGTCCTACGAGCAGTACTTC. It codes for CASSLLGQGGDWSYEQYF.

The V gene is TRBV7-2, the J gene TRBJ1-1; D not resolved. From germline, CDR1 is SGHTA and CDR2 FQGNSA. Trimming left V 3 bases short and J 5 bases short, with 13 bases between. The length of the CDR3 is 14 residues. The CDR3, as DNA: TGTGCCAGCAGCTTTAGTCCGTCAGCGACTGAAGCTTTCTTT. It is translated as CASSFSPSATEAFF.

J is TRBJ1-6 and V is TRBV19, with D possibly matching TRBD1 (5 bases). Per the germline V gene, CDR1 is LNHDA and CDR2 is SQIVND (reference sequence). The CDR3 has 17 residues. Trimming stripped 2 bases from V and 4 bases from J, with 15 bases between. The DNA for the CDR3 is TGTGCCAGTAGTATAAGGGAACCGGGACCGTATAATTCACCCCTCCACTTT. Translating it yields CASSIREPGPYNSPLHF.

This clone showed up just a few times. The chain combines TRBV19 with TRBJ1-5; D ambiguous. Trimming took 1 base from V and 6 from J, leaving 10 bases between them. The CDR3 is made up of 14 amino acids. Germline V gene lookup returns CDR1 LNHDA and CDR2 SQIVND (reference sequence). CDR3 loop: CASSIVGSGQPQHF. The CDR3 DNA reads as TGTGCCAGTAGTATAGTTGGGTCAGGTCAGCCCCAGCATTTT.

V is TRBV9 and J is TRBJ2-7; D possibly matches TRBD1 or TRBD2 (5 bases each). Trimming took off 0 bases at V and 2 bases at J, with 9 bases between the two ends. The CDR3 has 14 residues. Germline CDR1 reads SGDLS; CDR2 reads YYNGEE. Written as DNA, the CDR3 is TGTGCCAGCAGCGTAGGGGTGGGGGCCTACGAGCAGTACTTC. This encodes CASSVGVGAYEQYF.

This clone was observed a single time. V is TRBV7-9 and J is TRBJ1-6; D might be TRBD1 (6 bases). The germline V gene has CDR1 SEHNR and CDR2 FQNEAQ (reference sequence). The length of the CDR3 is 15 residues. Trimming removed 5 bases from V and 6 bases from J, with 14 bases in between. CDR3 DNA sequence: TGTGCCAGCAGCGGGAATGGGGGGGCTAATTCACCCCTCCACTTT. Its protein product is CASSGNGGANSPLHF. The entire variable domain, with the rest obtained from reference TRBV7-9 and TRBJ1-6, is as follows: DTGVSQNPRHKITKRGQNVTFRCDPISEHNRLYWYRQTLGQGPEFLTYFQNEAQLEKSRLLSDRFSAERPKGSFSTLEIQRTEQGDSAMYLCASSGNGGANSPLHFGNGTRLTVT.

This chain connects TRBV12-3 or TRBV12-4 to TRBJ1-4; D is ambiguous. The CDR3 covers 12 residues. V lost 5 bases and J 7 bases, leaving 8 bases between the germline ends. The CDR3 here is CASSLTAEKLFF. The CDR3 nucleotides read TGTGCCAGCAGTCTGACGGCTGAAAAACTGTTTTTT.

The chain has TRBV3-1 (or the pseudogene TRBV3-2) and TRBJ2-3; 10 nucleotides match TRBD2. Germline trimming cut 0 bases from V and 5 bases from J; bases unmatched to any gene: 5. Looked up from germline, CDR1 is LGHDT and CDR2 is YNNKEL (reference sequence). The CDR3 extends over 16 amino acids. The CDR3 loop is CASSQEGSGGGDTQYF. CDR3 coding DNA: TGTGCCAGCAGCCAAGAGGGGAGCGGGGGGGGAGATACGCAGTATTTT.

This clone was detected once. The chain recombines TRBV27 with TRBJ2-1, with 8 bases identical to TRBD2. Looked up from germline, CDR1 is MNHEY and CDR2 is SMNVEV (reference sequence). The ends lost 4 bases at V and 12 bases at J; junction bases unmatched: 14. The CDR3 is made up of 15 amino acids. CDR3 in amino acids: CASSSAGTRMYVQFF. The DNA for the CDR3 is TGTGCCAGCAGTTCTGCCGGGACTAGGATGTACGTGCAGTTCTTC.

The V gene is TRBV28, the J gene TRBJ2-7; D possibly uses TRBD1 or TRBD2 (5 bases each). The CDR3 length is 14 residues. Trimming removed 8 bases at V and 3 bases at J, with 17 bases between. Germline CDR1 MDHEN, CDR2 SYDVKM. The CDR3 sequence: CASSRRGRVYEQYF. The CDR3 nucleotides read TGTGCCAGCTCTAGACGGGGCAGGGTCTACGAGCAGTACTTC.

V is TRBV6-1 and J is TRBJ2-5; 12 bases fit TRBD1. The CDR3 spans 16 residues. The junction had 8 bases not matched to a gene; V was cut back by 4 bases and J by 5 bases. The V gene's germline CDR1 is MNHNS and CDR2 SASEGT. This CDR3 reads CASSATGQGAGETQYF. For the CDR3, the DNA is TGTGCCAGCAGTGCAACGGGACAGGGGGCTGGGGAGACCCAGTACTTC.

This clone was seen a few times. CDR3 sequence (DNA): TGTGCCAGTACGGAGACGGGCTCCTACAATGAGCAGTTCTTC. Protein sequence: CASTETGSYNEQFF. The chain links TRBV19 to TRBJ2-1; D is uncertain. Germline V gene lookup returns CDR1 LNHDA and CDR2 SQIVND (reference sequence). Trimming cost V 7 bases and J 0 bases, with 10 bases left between them. The CDR3 extends over 14 amino acids.

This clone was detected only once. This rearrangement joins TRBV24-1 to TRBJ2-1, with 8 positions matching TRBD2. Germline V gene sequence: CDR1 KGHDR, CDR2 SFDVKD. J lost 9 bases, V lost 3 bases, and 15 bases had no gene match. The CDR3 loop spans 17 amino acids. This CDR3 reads CATSDRGGRPGWGEQFF. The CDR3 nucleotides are TGTGCCACCAGTGATCGGGGGGGGCGCCCCGGGTGGGGTGAGCAGTTCTTC.

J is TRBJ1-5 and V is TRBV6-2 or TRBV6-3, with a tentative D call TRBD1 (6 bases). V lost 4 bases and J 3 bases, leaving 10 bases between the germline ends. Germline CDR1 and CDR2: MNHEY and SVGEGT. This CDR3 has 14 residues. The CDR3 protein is CASSSGQSNQPQHF. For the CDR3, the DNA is TGTGCCAGCAGTTCCGGACAGTCCAATCAGCCCCAGCATTTT.

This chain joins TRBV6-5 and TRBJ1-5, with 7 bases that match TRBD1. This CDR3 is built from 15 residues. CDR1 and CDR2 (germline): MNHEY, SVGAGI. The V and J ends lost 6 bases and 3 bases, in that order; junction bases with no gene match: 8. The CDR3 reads CASRIDRAHNQPQHF. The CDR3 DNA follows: TGTGCCAGCAGGATAGACAGGGCTCACAATCAGCCCCAGCATTTT.

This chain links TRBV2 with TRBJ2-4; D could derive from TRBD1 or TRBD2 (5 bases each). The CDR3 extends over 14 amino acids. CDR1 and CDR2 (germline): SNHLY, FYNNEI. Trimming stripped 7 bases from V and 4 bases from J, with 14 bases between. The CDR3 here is CASNTGREKNIQYF. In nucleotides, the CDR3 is TGTGCCAGCAACACGGGACGGGAAAAAAACATTCAGTACTTC.

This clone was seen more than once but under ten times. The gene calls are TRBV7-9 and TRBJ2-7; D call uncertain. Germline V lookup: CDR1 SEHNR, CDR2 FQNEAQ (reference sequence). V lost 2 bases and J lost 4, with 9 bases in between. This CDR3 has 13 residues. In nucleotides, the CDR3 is TGTGCCAGCAGCTTAACGGAGATATACGAGCAGTACTTC. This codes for CASSLTEIYEQYF.

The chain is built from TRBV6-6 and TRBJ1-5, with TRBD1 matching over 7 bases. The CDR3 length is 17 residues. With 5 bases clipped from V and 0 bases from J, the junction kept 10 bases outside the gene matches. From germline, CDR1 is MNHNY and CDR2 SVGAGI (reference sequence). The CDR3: CASSPRTGAYSNQPQHF. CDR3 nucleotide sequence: TGTGCCAGCAGTCCTCGGACAGGAGCCTATAGCAATCAGCCCCAGCATTTT.

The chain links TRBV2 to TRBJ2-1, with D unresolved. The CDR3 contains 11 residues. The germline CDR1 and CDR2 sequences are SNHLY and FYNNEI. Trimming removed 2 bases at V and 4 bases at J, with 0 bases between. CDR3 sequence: CASSEYNEQFF. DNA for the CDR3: TGTGCCAGCAGTGAATACAATGAGCAGTTCTTC.

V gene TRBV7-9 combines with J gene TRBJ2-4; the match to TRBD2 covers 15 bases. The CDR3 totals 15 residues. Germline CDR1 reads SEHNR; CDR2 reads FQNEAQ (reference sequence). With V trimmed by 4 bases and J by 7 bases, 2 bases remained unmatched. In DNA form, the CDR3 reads TGTGCCAGCAGCTCTGGACTAGCGGGAGGGAACATTCAGTACTTC. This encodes CASSSGLAGGNIQYF. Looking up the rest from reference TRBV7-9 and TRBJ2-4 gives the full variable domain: DTGVSQNPRHKITKRGQNVTFRCDPISEHNRLYWYRQTLGQGPEFLTYFQNEAQLEKSRLLSDRFSAERPKGSFSTLEIQRTEQGDSAMYLCASSSGLAGGNIQYFGAGTRLSVL.

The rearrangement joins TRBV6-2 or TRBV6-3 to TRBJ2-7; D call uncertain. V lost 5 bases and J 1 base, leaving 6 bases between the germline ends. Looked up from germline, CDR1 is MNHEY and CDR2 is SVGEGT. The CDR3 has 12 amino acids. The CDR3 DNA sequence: TGTGCCAGCAGTCAATTGTCCTACGAGCAGTACTTC. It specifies CASSQLSYEQYF.

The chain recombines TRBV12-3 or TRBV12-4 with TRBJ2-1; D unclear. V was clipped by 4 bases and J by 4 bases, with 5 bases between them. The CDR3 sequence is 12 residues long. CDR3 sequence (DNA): TGTGCCAGCAGTTGGTGGTACAATGAGCAGTTCTTC. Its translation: CASSWWYNEQFF.

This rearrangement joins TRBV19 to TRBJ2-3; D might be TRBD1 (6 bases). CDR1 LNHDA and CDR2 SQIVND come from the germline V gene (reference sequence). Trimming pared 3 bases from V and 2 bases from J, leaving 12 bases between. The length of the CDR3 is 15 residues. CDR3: CASSIEPGVTDTQYF. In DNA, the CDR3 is TGTGCCAGTAGTATCGAGCCAGGGGTCACAGATACGCAGTATTTT.